This T cell receptor beta chain derives from a study of T cell changes during pregnancy in multiple sclerosis. Sequencing was performed with immunoSEQ multiplex PCR; in TCRdb, only in-frame clones are kept and a portion is missing. Of around 64,000 clones listed, about nine tenths are singletons. CDR3 length equals 14 residues. Germline trimming cut 7 bases from V and 0 bases from J; bases unmatched to any gene: 5. In germline, CDR1 is LNHDA, CDR2 SQIVND (reference sequence). The TCR originated in a female donor with multiple sclerosis, enrolled in a pregnancy study. The specimen comprised CD4+ T cells from peripheral blood mononuclear cells, sampled after pregnancy. This rearrangement joins TRBV19 to TRBJ2-7; 8 bases map to TRBD2. CDR3 sequence (DNA): TGTGCCAGTAATTCCGGGACTAGCTCCTACGAGCAGTACTTC. It specifies CASNSGTSSYEQYF.